A selection of T cell receptor beta chains follows, all from one sample in a study of blood T cell repertoires in COVID-19. The assay was immunoSEQ multiplex PCR, and TCRdb's table has in-frame clones only and misses some. In the table there are about 380,000 clones, 85% of which are singletons. The sequenced material came from peripheral blood. Receptors originate from a woman aged 18-29 years with acute or convalescent COVID-19. Both conserved end residues are part of each CDR3. A D gene is named only where the DNA matches it firmly. Clone size is given for some rows only: seen once, a few or many times, or a class if the clone is expanded.

abundance: once; v_gene: TRBV2; j_gene: TRBJ1-2; d_gene: TRBD1; CDR3nt: TGTGCCAGCAGCAGGGGGGGCTACACCTTC; CDR3aa: CASSRGGYTF
abundance: NA; v_gene: TRBV29-1; j_gene: TRBJ1-1; d_gene: TRBD1; CDR3nt: TGCAGCGTTGTAACAGGGGACACTGAAGCTTTCTTT; CDR3aa: CSVVTGDTEAFF
abundance: NA; v_gene: TRBV28; j_gene: TRBJ1-2; d_gene: TRBD1; CDR3nt: TGTGCCAGCAGTTTAGGACAGGGGATCTTCGGTGGCTACACCTTC; CDR3aa: CASSLGQGIFGGYTF
abundance: NA; v_gene: TRBV30; j_gene: TRBJ1-3; d_gene: NA; CDR3nt: TGTGCCTGGAGACGCGTCGCTGGAAACACCATATATTTT; CDR3aa: CAWRRVAGNTIYF
abundance: NA; v_gene: TRBV2; j_gene: TRBJ2-4; d_gene: TRBD2; CDR3nt: TGTGCCAGCAGGCCGCGACTAGCGGGAGAGAACATTCAGTACTTC; CDR3aa: CASRPRLAGENIQYF
abundance: NA; v_gene: TRBV12-3/TRBV12-4; j_gene: TRBJ2-3; d_gene: NA; CDR3nt: TGTGCCAGCAGTTTCTTTCGAGATACGCAGTATTTT; CDR3aa: CASSFFRDTQYF
abundance: NA; v_gene: TRBV28; j_gene: TRBJ1-2; d_gene: NA; CDR3nt: TGTGCCAGCAGTGAATGGACAGCGGACACCTTC; CDR3aa: CASSEWTADTF
abundance: NA; v_gene: TRBV9; j_gene: TRBJ1-2; d_gene: TRBD1; CDR3nt: TGTGCCAGCAGCCAGACAGGGGGCAACTATGGCTACACCTTC; CDR3aa: CASSQTGGNYGYTF
abundance: NA; v_gene: TRBV5-1; j_gene: TRBJ2-1; d_gene: TRBD2; CDR3nt: TGCGCCAGCTGGGGCGGGGGGCCCAGCTCCTACAATGAGCAGTTCTTC; CDR3aa: CASWGGGPSSYNEQFF
abundance: NA; v_gene: TRBV2; j_gene: TRBJ2-1; d_gene: NA; CDR3nt: TGTGCCAGCAAGTCGCGGATATACAATGAGCAGTTCTTC; CDR3aa: CASKSRIYNEQFF
abundance: NA; v_gene: TRBV9; j_gene: TRBJ2-7; d_gene: NA; CDR3nt: TGTGCCAGCAGCGCCAGACAGGAAGACGAGCAGTACTTC; CDR3aa: CASSARQEDEQYF
abundance: NA; v_gene: TRBV5-1; j_gene: TRBJ1-3; d_gene: TRBD1; CDR3nt: TGCGCCAGCAGCCCGAAAAACCGGGACAGGGGAAGTGGAAACACCATATATTTT; CDR3aa: CASSPKNRDRGSGNTIYF
abundance: NA; v_gene: TRBV6-5; j_gene: TRBJ1-2; d_gene: NA; CDR3nt: TGTGCCAGCAGAATACAACAGGGCTATGGCTACACCTTC; CDR3aa: CASRIQQGYGYTF
abundance: NA; v_gene: TRBV6-1; j_gene: TRBJ2-3; d_gene: TRBD1; CDR3nt: TGTGCCAGCAGTGAAAACCCCCAGGGGGTGGCTGATACGCAGTATTTT; CDR3aa: CASSENPQGVADTQYF
abundance: NA; v_gene: TRBV6-5; j_gene: TRBJ1-4; d_gene: NA; CDR3nt: TGTGCCAGCAGTTCCACAGGGTTGGATGAAAAACTGTTTTTT; CDR3aa: CASSSTGLDEKLFF
abundance: few; v_gene: TRBV29-1; j_gene: TRBJ1-1; d_gene: NA; CDR3nt: TGCAGCGTTGGGCGAGGCACTGAAGCTTTCTTT; CDR3aa: CSVGRGTEAFF
abundance: NA; v_gene: TRBV28; j_gene: TRBJ2-7; d_gene: TRBD2; CDR3nt: TGTGCCAGCAGCCTCAGACTAGCGGGAGAACTGGAGCAGTACTTC; CDR3aa: CASSLRLAGELEQYF
abundance: NA; v_gene: TRBV5-1; j_gene: TRBJ1-2; d_gene: TRBD1; CDR3nt: TGCGCCAGCAGCCCGGGACAGGCATTGACTATTGGCTACACCTTC; CDR3aa: CASSPGQALTIGYTF
abundance: NA; v_gene: TRBV5-5; j_gene: TRBJ2-7; d_gene: NA; CDR3nt: TGTGCCAGCAGCTTGGGATGGAGGGCGGCGGCCTACGAGCAGTACTTC; CDR3aa: CASSLGWRAAAYEQYF
abundance: few; v_gene: TRBV2; j_gene: TRBJ1-1; d_gene: TRBD1; CDR3nt: TGTGCCACCACAGGGGGCGCGGGCACTGAAGCTTTCTTT; CDR3aa: CATTGGAGTEAFF
abundance: NA; v_gene: TRBV24-1; j_gene: TRBJ2-3; d_gene: TRBD2; CDR3nt: TGTGCCACCAGTGATTTGAAGCGGGAGGGCGGCACAGATACGCAGTATTTT; CDR3aa: CATSDLKREGGTDTQYF
abundance: NA; v_gene: TRBV18; j_gene: TRBJ2-7; d_gene: TRBD1; CDR3nt: TGTGCCAGCTCGCCCGGGACAGGGGGCTACGAGCAGTACTTC; CDR3aa: CASSPGTGGYEQYF
abundance: NA; v_gene: TRBV28; j_gene: TRBJ2-7; d_gene: NA; CDR3nt: TGTGCCAGCAGCTACCGCTCCTACGAGCAGTACTTC; CDR3aa: CASSYRSYEQYF
abundance: NA; v_gene: TRBV27; j_gene: TRBJ2-1; d_gene: TRBD2; CDR3nt: TGTGCCAGCAGTTTTACGCGGGAGACTGGGAATGAGCAGTTCTTC; CDR3aa: CASSFTRETGNEQFF
abundance: NA; v_gene: TRBV28; j_gene: TRBJ2-1; d_gene: TRBD2; CDR3nt: TGTGCCAGCTACTCGACTAGCGGGAGTTCCCGCTCCTACAATGAGCAGTTCTTC; CDR3aa: CASYSTSGSSRSYNEQFF
abundance: NA; v_gene: TRBV10-3; j_gene: TRBJ1-4; d_gene: NA; CDR3nt: TGTGCCACTCGACAGTTCACCGATGAAAAACTGTTTTTT; CDR3aa: CATRQFTDEKLFF
abundance: NA; v_gene: TRBV28; j_gene: TRBJ1-1; d_gene: TRBD1; CDR3nt: TGTGCCAGCAGTTCCCTCGACAGGGGTGAAGCTTTCTTT; CDR3aa: CASSSLDRGEAFF
abundance: NA; v_gene: TRBV5-4; j_gene: TRBJ1-2; d_gene: NA; CDR3nt: TGTGCCAGCAGCCGAGGATCCAACTATGGCTACACCTTC; CDR3aa: CASSRGSNYGYTF
abundance: NA; v_gene: TRBV7-2; j_gene: TRBJ1-5; d_gene: TRBD1; CDR3nt: TGTGCCAGCAGCTCCCGGACAGGCCCGCCCCAGCATTTT; CDR3aa: CASSSRTGPPQHF
abundance: NA; v_gene: TRBV24-1; j_gene: TRBJ2-3; d_gene: NA; CDR3nt: TGTGCCACCAGTGATCCCAGGGGATCAGATACGCAGTATTTT; CDR3aa: CATSDPRGSDTQYF
abundance: NA; v_gene: TRBV27; j_gene: TRBJ2-7; d_gene: TRBD1; CDR3nt: TGTGCCAGCAGTTTCAGGGGGCGCGACTACGAGCAGTACTTC; CDR3aa: CASSFRGRDYEQYF
abundance: NA; v_gene: TRBV27; j_gene: TRBJ1-5; d_gene: NA; CDR3nt: TGTGCCAGCAGTTTATCCGGGGGGCGTTTTGAGCCCCAGCATTTT; CDR3aa: CASSLSGGRFEPQHF
abundance: NA; v_gene: TRBV19; j_gene: TRBJ2-2; d_gene: NA; CDR3nt: TGTGCCAGTAGTCCCGGGGCGGGATCGAACACCGGGGAGCTGTTTTTT; CDR3aa: CASSPGAGSNTGELFF
abundance: NA; v_gene: TRBV14; j_gene: TRBJ1-3; d_gene: TRBD1; CDR3nt: TGTGCCAGCAGCCGACAGGGACCCTCTGGAAACACCATATATTTT; CDR3aa: CASSRQGPSGNTIYF
abundance: NA; v_gene: TRBV21-1; j_gene: TRBJ1-5; d_gene: NA; CDR3nt: TGTGCCAGCAGCAAAGGCATCGGGGGGACGGAAAATAGCAATCAGCCCCAGCATTTT; CDR3aa: CASSKGIGGTENSNQPQHF
abundance: once; v_gene: TRBV7-8; j_gene: TRBJ1-1; d_gene: NA; CDR3nt: TGTGCCAGCAGCTTAACTGGCAGGGGGAACACTGAAGCTTTCTTT; CDR3aa: CASSLTGRGNTEAFF
abundance: once; v_gene: TRBV4-1; j_gene: TRBJ2-1; d_gene: NA; CDR3nt: TGCGCCAGCAGCCAAACAGGACTAAATAATGAGCAGTTCTTC; CDR3aa: CASSQTGLNNEQFF
abundance: once; v_gene: TRBV9; j_gene: TRBJ2-5; d_gene: TRBD2; CDR3nt: TGTGCCAGCAGCGCAGCGGGGCAAGAGACCCAGTACTTC; CDR3aa: CASSAAGQETQYF
abundance: once; v_gene: TRBV18; j_gene: TRBJ1-1; d_gene: TRBD1; CDR3nt: TGTGCCAGCTCACCTTTGGGACAGGTGAACACTGAAGCTTTCTTT; CDR3aa: CASSPLGQVNTEAFF
abundance: NA; v_gene: TRBV4-2; j_gene: TRBJ2-7; d_gene: TRBD2; CDR3nt: TGTGCCAGCAGCCGTGGGACTAGCGGGAGGAGCGACGAGCAGTACTTC; CDR3aa: CASSRGTSGRSDEQYF
abundance: NA; v_gene: TRBV7-9; j_gene: TRBJ2-7; d_gene: TRBD1; CDR3nt: TGTGCCAGCAGCAACGCGGGACAGGGGGCTGGGGAGCAGTACTTC; CDR3aa: CASSNAGQGAGEQYF
abundance: NA; v_gene: TRBV12-3/TRBV12-4; j_gene: TRBJ1-1; d_gene: NA; CDR3nt: TGTGCCAGCAAACAGAACACTGAAGCTTTCTTT; CDR3aa: CASKQNTEAFF
abundance: NA; v_gene: TRBV6-2/TRBV6-3; j_gene: TRBJ1-5; d_gene: NA; CDR3nt: TGTGCCAGCAGTTACGGGGGACTCAATCAGCCCCAGCATTTT; CDR3aa: CASSYGGLNQPQHF
abundance: NA; v_gene: TRBV11-1; j_gene: TRBJ2-7; d_gene: NA; CDR3nt: TGTGCCAGCAGCCCCGGGGCGCGGGGCGAGCAGTACTTC; CDR3aa: CASSPGARGEQYF
abundance: NA; v_gene: TRBV5-1; j_gene: TRBJ1-2; d_gene: TRBD1; CDR3nt: TGCGCCAGCAGCCCCGCTCGGGGACAGGGGGCAGACTATGGCTACACCTTC; CDR3aa: CASSPARGQGADYGYTF
abundance: NA; v_gene: TRBV24-1; j_gene: TRBJ2-1; d_gene: TRBD1; CDR3nt: TGTGCCACCAGTGACCCGGGGCAGGGGGCCATCAATGAGCAGTTCTTC; CDR3aa: CATSDPGQGAINEQFF
abundance: NA; v_gene: TRBV5-1; j_gene: TRBJ2-3; d_gene: NA; CDR3nt: TGCGCCAGCAGCTTCCACGGCGGGGGCAGCACAGATACGCAGTATTTT; CDR3aa: CASSFHGGGSTDTQYF
abundance: NA; v_gene: TRBV6-5; j_gene: TRBJ2-1; d_gene: TRBD2; CDR3nt: TGTGCCAGCAGAACCACTAGCGGCCGTAATGAGCAGTTCTTC; CDR3aa: CASRTTSGRNEQFF
abundance: once; v_gene: TRBV30; j_gene: TRBJ2-2; d_gene: NA; CDR3nt: TGTGCCTGGAGTCCCAGGGGTACCGGCACCGGGGAGCTGTTTTTT; CDR3aa: CAWSPRGTGTGELFF
abundance: NA; v_gene: TRBV5-1; j_gene: TRBJ1-4; d_gene: NA; CDR3nt: TGCGCCAGCAGCTTGGTGGGGGGGCTGACTAATGAAAAACTGTTTTTT; CDR3aa: CASSLVGGLTNEKLFF
abundance: NA; v_gene: TRBV24-1; j_gene: TRBJ2-1; d_gene: NA; CDR3nt: TGTGCCACCAGTGATGATCTAGCGAGAACCTACAATGAGCAGTTCTTC; CDR3aa: CATSDDLARTYNEQFF
abundance: few; v_gene: TRBV28; j_gene: TRBJ1-1; d_gene: NA; CDR3nt: TGTGCCAGCAGTTCTGCGACAGACGCCCTCCCATGGAACACTGAAGCTTTCTTT; CDR3aa: CASSSATDALPWNTEAFF
abundance: NA; v_gene: TRBV5-1; j_gene: TRBJ2-4; d_gene: NA; CDR3nt: TGCGCCAGCAGCTTGGGTCTGGTTGTGGTCGGAAACATTCAGTACTTC; CDR3aa: CASSLGLVVVGNIQYF
abundance: NA; v_gene: TRBV5-1; j_gene: TRBJ1-4; d_gene: NA; CDR3nt: TGCGCCAGCAGCCTGGGGGTCCTAGATAATGAAAAACTGTTTTTT; CDR3aa: CASSLGVLDNEKLFF
abundance: NA; v_gene: TRBV11-2; j_gene: TRBJ1-2; d_gene: TRBD1; CDR3nt: TGTGCCAGCAGTTTGGGGACAGGGGCTAACTATGGCTACACCTTC; CDR3aa: CASSLGTGANYGYTF
abundance: NA; v_gene: TRBV6-5; j_gene: TRBJ1-2; d_gene: TRBD1; CDR3nt: TGTGCCAGCAAAAGGGGGCCCGCTGGCTACACCTTC; CDR3aa: CASKRGPAGYTF